One and the same sample provided the 8 T cell receptor beta chains below, sequenced in a study of shared clonotypes between healthy human individuals. Clones were read by immunoSEQ multiplex PCR, and TCRdb kept only the in-frame ones, dropping some. There are roughly 770,000 clones in the sample; about 96% occur only once, and about 0.21% lies in the top ten. Naive CD8 cells, CD45RO-negative and positively selected for CCR7, excluded terminally differentiated effector memory CD45RA+ cells. The sequenced material came from naive CD8+ T cells sorted from blood. These receptor sequences come from a young man in good health.

The V call is TRBV19, the J call TRBJ2-2; the match to TRBD2 covers 8 bases. The CDR3 covers 16 residues. The germline V gene encodes CDR1 LNHDA and CDR2 SQIVND (reference sequence). Trimming cost V 5 bases and J 7 bases; bases outside gene matches: 12. The CDR3 coding sequence is TGTGCCAGTAGTCCCGGAGAAGCGGGAGTCTTCGGGGAGCTGTTTTTT. Its translation: CASSPGEAGVFGELFF.

The chain links TRBV7-9 to TRBJ2-3; 7 bases are a match to TRBD2. Germline lookup yields CDR1 SEHNR and CDR2 FQNEAQ (reference sequence). With V trimmed by 4 bases and J by 0 bases, 7 bases remained unmatched. This CDR3 spans 16 amino acids. In nucleotides, the CDR3 is TGTGCCAGCAGCTCCCGACTAGCAGGGAGCACAGATACGCAGTATTTT. Protein product: CASSSRLAGSTDTQYF.

DNA for the CDR3: TGTGCCAGCAGCGGGTTATCTGGGCTATACCAAGAGACCCAGTACTTC. This encodes CASSGLSGLYQETQYF. The gene calls are TRBV7-6 and TRBJ2-5; unclear D gene. Germline V gives CDR1 SGHVS, CDR2 FNYEAQ. The CDR3 loop spans 16 amino acids. V lost 5 bases and J lost 0, with 16 bases in between. Combining the CDR3 with reference TRBV7-6 and TRBJ2-5 gives the whole variable domain GAGVSQSPRYKVTKRGQDVALRCDPISGHVSLYWYRQALGQGPEFLTYFNYEAQQDKSGLPNDRFSAERPEGSISTLTIQRTEQRDSAMYRCASSGLSGLYQETQYFGPGTRLLVL.

The genes are TRBV19 and TRBJ2-3; TRBD2 matches at 11 bases. The CDR3 is 15 residues long. Per germline, CDR1 LNHDA and CDR2 SQIVND (reference sequence). With V trimmed by 5 bases and J by 4 bases, 5 bases remained unmatched. DNA for the CDR3: TGTGCCAGTAGTGCACCGGGACTAGCGGCAGATACGCAGTATTTT. Residues: CASSAPGLAADTQYF.

V and J are TRBV9 and TRBJ2-2; D unresolved. This CDR3 is built from 14 residues. V shed 0 bases and J shed 6 bases, with 9 bases lying between them. CDR1 is SGDLS and CDR2 is YYNGEE in the germline V gene. This CDR3 reads CASSVAGSAGELFF. The CDR3 nucleotides are TGTGCCAGCAGCGTAGCTGGGTCGGCCGGGGAGCTGTTTTTT.

J is TRBJ2-3 and V is TRBV10-1, with 7 nucleotides matching TRBD2. This CDR3 is 14 amino acids long. With 11 bases clipped from V and 8 bases from J, the junction kept 16 bases outside the gene matches. Per germline, CDR1 WNHNN and CDR2 SYGVQD (reference sequence). The CDR3 DNA is TGCGCCCGGGGCTCTACTACGGCGGGAGTTACGCAGTATTTT. Protein: CARGSTTAGVTQYF.

The rearrangement joins TRBV9 to TRBJ2-3, with 9 bases lining up with TRBD1. V shed 3 bases, J shed 0 bases, and the junction held 8 bases outside the gene matches. Germline V lookup: CDR1 SGDLS, CDR2 YYNGEE. There are 17 residues in the CDR3. CDR3 in DNA: TGTGCCAGCAGCGCAACACAGGGGGCGCTTAGCACAGATACGCAGTATTTT. Protein: CASSATQGALSTDTQYF.

V gene TRBV7-9 combines with J gene TRBJ2-3; D remains ambiguous. In germline, CDR1 is SEHNR, CDR2 FQNEAQ (reference sequence). Trimming shortened V by 6 bases and J by 5 bases, and 6 bases separated the two germline ends. There are 11 residues in the CDR3. The chain's CDR3 is CASRSLDTQYF. CDR3 DNA: TGTGCCAGCAGAAGTTTAGATACGCAGTATTTT.